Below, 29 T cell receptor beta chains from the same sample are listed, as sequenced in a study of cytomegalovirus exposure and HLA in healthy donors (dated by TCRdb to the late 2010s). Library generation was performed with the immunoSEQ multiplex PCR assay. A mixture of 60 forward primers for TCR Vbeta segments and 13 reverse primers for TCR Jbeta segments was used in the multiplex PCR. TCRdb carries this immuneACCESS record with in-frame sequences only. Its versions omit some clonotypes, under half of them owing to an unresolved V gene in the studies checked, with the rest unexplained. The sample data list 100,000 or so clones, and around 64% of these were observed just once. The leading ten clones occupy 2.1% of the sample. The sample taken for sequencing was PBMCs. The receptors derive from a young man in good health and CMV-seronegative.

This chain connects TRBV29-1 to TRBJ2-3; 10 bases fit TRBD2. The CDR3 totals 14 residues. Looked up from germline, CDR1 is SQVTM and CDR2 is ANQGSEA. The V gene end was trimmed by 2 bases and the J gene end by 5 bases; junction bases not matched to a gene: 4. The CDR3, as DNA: TGCAGCGTTGAACTAGCGGGAGTGGAAGATACGCAGTATTTT. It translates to CSVELAGVEDTQYF.

CDR3 sequence reads: CAWGSGGTDTQYF. The CDR3 DNA reads as TGTGCCTGGGGTAGCGGGGGCACAGATACGCAGTATTTT. This rearrangement joins TRBV30 to TRBJ2-3, with 8 bases lining up with TRBD2. Germline V gene lookup returns CDR1 GTSNPN and CDR2 SVGIG (reference sequence). V was pared by 5 bases and J by 1 base, with 2 bases of the junction left unmatched. The CDR3 spans 13 residues.

The CDR3 reads CASSSLGSTYEQYF. In nucleotides, the CDR3 is TGTGCCAGCAGCTCCCTCGGGAGTACCTACGAGCAGTACTTC. V is TRBV7-6 and J is TRBJ2-7, with D tentatively TRBD2 (6 bases). CDR3 length equals 14 residues. The V and J ends lost 4 bases and 2 bases respectively, with 12 bases between them. From germline, CDR1 is SGHVS and CDR2 FNYEAQ.

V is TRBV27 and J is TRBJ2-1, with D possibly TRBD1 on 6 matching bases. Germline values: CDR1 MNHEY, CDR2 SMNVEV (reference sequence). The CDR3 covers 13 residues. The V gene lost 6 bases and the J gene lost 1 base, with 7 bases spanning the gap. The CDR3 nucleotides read TGTGCCAGCAGACAGGGATCCTACAATGAGCAGTTCTTC. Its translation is CASRQGSYNEQFF.

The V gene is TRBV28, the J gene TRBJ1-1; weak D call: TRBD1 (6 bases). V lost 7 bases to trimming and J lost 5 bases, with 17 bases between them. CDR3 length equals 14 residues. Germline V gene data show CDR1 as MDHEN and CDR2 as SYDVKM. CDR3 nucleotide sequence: TGTGCCAGCACCTCTCGCGGGGGCTGGACTGAAGCTTTCTTT. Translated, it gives CASTSRGGWTEAFF. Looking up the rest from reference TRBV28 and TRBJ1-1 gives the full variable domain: DVKVTQSSRYLVKRTGEKVFLECVQDMDHENMFWYRQDPGLGLRLIYFSYDVKMKEKGDIPEGYSVSREKKERFSLILESASTNQTSMYLCASTSRGGWTEAFFGQGTRLTVV.

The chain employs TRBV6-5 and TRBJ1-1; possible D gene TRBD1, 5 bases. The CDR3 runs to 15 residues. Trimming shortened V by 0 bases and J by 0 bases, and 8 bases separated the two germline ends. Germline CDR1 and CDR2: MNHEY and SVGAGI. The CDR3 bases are TGTGCCAGCAGTTACTCTCGGGGGGTGAACACTGAAGCTTTCTTT. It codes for CASSYSRGVNTEAFF.

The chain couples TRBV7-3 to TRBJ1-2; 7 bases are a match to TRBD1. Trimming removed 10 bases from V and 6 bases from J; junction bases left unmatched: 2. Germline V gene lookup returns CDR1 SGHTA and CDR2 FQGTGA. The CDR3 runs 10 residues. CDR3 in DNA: TGTGCCACCGACAGGGATGGCTACACCTTC. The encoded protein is CATDRDGYTF.

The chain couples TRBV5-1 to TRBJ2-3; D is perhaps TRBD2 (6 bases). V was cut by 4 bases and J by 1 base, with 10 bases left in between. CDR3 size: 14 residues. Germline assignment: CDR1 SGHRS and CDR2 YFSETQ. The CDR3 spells CASSPPGGTDTQYF. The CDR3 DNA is TGCGCCAGCAGCCCGCCGGGGGGCACAGATACGCAGTATTTT.

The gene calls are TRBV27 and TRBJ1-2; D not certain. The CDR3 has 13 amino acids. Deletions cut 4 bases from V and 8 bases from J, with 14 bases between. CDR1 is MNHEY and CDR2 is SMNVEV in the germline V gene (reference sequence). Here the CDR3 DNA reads TGTGCCAGCAGTTCCAACGGACCGGGGGGCTACACCTTC. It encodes CASSSNGPGGYTF.

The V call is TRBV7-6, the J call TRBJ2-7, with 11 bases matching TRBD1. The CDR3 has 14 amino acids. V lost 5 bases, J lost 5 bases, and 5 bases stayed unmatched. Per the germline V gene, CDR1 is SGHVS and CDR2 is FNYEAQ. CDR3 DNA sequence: TGTGCCAGCAGCGGCCGGACAGGGGGCGACGAGCAGTACTTC. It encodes CASSGRTGGDEQYF.

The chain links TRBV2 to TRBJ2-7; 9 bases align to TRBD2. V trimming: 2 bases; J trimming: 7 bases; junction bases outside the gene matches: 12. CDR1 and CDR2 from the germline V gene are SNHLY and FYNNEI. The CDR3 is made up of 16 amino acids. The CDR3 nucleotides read TGTGCCAGCAGTGAAATTGGAGCGGGAGGCCTGCGGGAGCAGTACTTC. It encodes CASSEIGAGGLREQYF.

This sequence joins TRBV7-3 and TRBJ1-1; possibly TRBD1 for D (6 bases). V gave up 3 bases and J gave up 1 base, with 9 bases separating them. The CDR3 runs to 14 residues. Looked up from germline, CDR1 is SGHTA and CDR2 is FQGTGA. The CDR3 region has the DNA TGTGCCAGCAGCTTCGGACAGAAGAACACTGAAGCTTTCTTT. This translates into CASSFGQKNTEAFF.

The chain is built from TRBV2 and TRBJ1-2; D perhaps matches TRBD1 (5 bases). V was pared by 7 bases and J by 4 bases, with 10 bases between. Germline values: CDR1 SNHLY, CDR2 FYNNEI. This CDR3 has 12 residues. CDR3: CASNPGVYGYTF. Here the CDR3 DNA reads TGTGCCAGCAATCCGGGGGTCTATGGCTACACCTTC.

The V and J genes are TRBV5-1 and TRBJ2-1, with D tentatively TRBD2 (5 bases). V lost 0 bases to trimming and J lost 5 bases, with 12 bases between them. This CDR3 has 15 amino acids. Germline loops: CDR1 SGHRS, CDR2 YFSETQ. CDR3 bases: TGCGCCAGCAGCTTGGCCAGCGGAGACCACAATGAGCAGTTCTTC. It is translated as CASSLASGDHNEQFF.

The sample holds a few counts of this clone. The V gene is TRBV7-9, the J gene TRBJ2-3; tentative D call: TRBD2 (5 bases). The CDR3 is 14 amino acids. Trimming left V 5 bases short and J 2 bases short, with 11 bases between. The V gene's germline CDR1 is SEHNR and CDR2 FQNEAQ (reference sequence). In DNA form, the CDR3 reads TGTGCCAGCAGCACCGGACTCCCCACAGATACGCAGTATTTT. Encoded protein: CASSTGLPTDTQYF.

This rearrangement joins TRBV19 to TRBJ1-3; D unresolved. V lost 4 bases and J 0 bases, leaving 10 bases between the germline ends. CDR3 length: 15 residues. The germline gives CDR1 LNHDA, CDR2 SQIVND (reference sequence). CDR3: CASSKAQRSGNTIYF. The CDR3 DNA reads TGTGCCAGTAGTAAAGCGCAGCGCTCTGGAAACACCATATATTTT.

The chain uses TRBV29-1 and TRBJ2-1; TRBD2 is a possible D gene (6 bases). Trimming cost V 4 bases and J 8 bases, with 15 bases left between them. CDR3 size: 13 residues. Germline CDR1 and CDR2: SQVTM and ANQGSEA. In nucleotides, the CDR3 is TGCAGCGTTGGAGGCGGGATGTTCTATGAGCAGTTCTTC. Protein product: CSVGGGMFYEQFF.

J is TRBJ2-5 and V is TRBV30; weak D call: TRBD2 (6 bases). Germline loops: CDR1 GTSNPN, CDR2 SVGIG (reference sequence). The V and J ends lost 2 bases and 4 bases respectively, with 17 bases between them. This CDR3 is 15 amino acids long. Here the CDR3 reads CAWSLREKVGETQYF. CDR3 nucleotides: TGTGCCTGGAGTCTACGGGAGAAGGTTGGAGAGACCCAGTACTTC.

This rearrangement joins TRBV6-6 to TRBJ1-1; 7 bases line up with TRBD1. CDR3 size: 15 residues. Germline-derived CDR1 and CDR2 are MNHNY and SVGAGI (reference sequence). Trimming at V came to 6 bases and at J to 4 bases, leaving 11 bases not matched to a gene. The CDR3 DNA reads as TGTGCCAGCAGCGACAGAACAGGGGTAGGCACTGAAGCTTTCTTT. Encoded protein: CASSDRTGVGTEAFF.

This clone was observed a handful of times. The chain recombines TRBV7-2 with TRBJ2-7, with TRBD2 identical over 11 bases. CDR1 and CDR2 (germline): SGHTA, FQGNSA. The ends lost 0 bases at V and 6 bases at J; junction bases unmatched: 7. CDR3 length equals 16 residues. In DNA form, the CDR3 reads TGTGCCAGCAGCTTAGCGTCCGGTAGCGGGAGGGGCGAGCAGTACTTC. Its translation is CASSLASGSGRGEQYF.

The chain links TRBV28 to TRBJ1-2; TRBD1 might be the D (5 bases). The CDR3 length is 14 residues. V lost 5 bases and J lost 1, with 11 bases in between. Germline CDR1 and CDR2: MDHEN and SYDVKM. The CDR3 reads CASSPTVDNYGYTF. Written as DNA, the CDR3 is TGTGCCAGCAGTCCGACAGTTGATAACTATGGCTACACCTTC.

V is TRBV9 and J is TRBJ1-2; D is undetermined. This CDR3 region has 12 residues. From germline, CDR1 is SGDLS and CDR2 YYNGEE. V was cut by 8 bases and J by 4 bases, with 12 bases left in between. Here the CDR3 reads CASRTDFYGYTF. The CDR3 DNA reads TGTGCCAGTCGCACCGACTTCTATGGCTACACCTTC.

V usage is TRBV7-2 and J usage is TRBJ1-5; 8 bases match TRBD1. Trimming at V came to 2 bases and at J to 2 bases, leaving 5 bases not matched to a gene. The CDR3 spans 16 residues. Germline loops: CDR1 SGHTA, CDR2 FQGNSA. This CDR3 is CASSLQGGQGNQPQHF. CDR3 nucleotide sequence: TGTGCCAGCAGCTTACAGGGGGGACAGGGCAATCAGCCCCAGCATTTT.

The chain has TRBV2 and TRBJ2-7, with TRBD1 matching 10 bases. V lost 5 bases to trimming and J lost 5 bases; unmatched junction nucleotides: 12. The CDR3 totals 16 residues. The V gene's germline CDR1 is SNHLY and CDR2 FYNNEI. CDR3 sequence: CASSKNTGTGVNEQYF. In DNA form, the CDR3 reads TGTGCCAGCAGTAAAAATACCGGGACAGGGGTGAACGAGCAGTACTTC.

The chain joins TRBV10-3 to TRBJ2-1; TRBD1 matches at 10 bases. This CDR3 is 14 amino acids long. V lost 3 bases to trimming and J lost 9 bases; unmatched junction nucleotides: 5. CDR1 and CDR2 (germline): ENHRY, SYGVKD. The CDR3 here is CAISELGQGSEQFF. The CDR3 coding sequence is TGTGCCATCAGTGAATTGGGACAGGGGAGTGAGCAGTTCTTC.

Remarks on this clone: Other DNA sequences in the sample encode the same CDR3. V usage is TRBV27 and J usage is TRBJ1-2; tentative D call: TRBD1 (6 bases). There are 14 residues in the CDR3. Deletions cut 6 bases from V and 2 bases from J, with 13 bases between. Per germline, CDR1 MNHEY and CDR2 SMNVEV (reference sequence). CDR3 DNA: TGTGCCAGCAGCCTAAACACAGGGAACTATGGCTACACCTTC. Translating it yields CASSLNTGNYGYTF.

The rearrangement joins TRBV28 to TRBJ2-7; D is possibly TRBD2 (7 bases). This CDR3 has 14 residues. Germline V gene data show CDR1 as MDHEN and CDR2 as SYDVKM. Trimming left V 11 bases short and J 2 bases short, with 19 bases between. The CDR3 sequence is CASLEGGSTYEQYF. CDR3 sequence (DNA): TGTGCCTCCCTAGAGGGGGGGTCAACCTACGAGCAGTACTTC. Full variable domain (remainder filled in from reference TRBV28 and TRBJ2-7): DVKVTQSSRYLVKRTGEKVFLECVQDMDHENMFWYRQDPGLGLRLIYFSYDVKMKEKGDIPEGYSVSREKKERFSLILESASTNQTSMYLCASLEGGSTYEQYFGPGTRLTVT.

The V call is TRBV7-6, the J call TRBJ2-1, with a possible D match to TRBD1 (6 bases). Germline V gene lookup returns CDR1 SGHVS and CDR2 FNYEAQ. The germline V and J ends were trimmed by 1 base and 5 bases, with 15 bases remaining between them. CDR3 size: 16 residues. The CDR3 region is CASSLGQQGINNEQFF. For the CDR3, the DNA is TGTGCCAGCAGCTTAGGTCAACAGGGTATTAACAATGAGCAGTTCTTC.

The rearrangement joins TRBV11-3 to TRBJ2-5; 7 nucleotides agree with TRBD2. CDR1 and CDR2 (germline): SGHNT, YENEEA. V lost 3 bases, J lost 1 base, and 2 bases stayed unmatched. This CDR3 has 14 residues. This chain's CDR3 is CASSLGGFQETQYF. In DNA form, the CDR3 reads TGTGCCAGCAGCTTGGGGGGGTTCCAAGAGACCCAGTACTTC.